This TCR beta chain was documented in a study of blood T cell repertoires in COVID-19. Methods used by the authors: Amplification with reference gene primers provided the estimates of nucleated cell counts. Clones were sequenced by immunoSEQ multiplex PCR, and TCRdb holds only the in-frame ones, with some missing. D and trimming were read from the DNA, whereas the V and J calls and clone size are those reported in that table. Found here are fewer than 40,000 clones, about 89% of them singletons; the top ten hold around 0.55%. The V and J ends lost 2 bases and 2 bases respectively, with 7 bases between them. The CDR3 consists of 13 residues. Germline assignment: CDR1 MDHEN and CDR2 SYDVKM.

This clonotype was obtained from a woman in her thirties or forties with active or convalescent COVID-19. J is TRBJ2-7 and V is TRBV28; D unclear. What was sequenced was peripheral blood. DNA for the CDR3: TGTGCCAGCAGTTTACACAGAGCCTACGAGCAGTACTTC. Encoded protein: CASSLHRAYEQYF.